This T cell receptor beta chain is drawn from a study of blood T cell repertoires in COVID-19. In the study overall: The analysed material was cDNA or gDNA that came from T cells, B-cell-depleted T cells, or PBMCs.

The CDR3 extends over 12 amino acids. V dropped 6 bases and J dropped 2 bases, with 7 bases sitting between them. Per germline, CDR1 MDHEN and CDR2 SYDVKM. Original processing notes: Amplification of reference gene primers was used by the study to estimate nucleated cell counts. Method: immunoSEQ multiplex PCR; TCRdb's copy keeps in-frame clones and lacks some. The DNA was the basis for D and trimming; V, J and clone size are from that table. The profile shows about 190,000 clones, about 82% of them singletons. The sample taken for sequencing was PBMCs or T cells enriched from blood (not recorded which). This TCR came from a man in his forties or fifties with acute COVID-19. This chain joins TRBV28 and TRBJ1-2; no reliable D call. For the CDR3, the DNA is TGTGCCAGCAGCTCAGGAAACTATGGCTACACCTTC. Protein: CASSSGNYGYTF.